Detailed here is one T cell receptor (beta chain). The data were taken from a study of glioma-infiltrating T cells after dendritic cell vaccination. Study in general: Monocyte-derived dendritic cells, cultured seven days with IL-4 and GM-CSF, were pulsed with autologous tumor lysate.

TCRdb's table, derived via immunoSEQ multiplex PCR, lists solely in-frame clones and lacks some. The table lists roughly 100,000 clones, nearly 90% of them singletons, with around 2.6% in the top ten. This CDR3 is 13 amino acids long. The ends were cut back, 5 bases at V and 6 bases at J, with 13 bases in the middle. Per germline, CDR1 LNHDA and CDR2 SQIVND (reference sequence). As to time point: after dendritic cell vaccination, including at tumor progression/relapse. Fresh-frozen tumor tissue and more than two years of survival data were available for all. The J gene is TRBJ1-2, the V gene TRBV19, with no clear D. The TCR was taken from a human donor with glioblastoma. The sequencing here drew on blood, taken after dendritic cell vaccination. Here the CDR3 reads CASSLGVTDGYTF. For the CDR3, the DNA is TGTGCCAGTAGTCTCGGGGTCACGGATGGCTACACCTTC. Drawing the rest from reference TRBV19 and TRBJ1-2, the complete variable domain is DGGITQSPKYLFRKEGQNVTLSCEQNLNHDAMYWYRQDPGQGLRLIYYSQIVNDFQKGDIAEGYSVSREKKESFPLTVTSAQKNPTAFYLCASSLGVTDGYTFGSGTRLTVV.